The entry below describes one T cell receptor (beta chain). This clone was counted a few times. The antigen this receptor binds is unknown. Qualities for individual bases were not recorded, and no much larger clone is one base off. This record comes from a study of T cells after posttransplantation cyclophosphamide (dated by TCRdb to about 2016). A note on the overall study: Using TRB sequencing, the study followed how the T cell repertoire reconstituted after myeloablative bone marrow transplantation in which posttransplantation cyclophosphamide served as GVHD prophylaxis. Because TRA and TRB clonality correlated tightly in 8 to 10 samples, the subsequent TCR analyses were limited to TRB only. Public TRB sequences were searched against a database of over 3,600 sequences associated with responses to pathogens, tumor antigens, self-antigens and alloantigens. TRB sequencing was performed on blood from all 35 or so PTCy patients with 1-year posttransplant specimens. TRB sequencing was also done on up to roughly 3 additional blood samples from 2 to 5.2 years after transplant in 3 patients, and on pretransplant blood from 4 patients. Antigen receptor sequencing covered samples from 35 to 40 PTCy-treated patients and about 17 of their related bone marrow donors. Overall study outcomes, separate from this receptor: Across more than 40 patients, TRB clonality was highly associated with recipient CMV seropositivity and CMV reactivation, and diversity in PTCy patients was similar to diversity in CNI/methotrexate controls. At 1-2 months, donor-recipient similarity was low but rose over the first year, and the later blood repertoires were often dominated by donor CD8+ memory clones. The TRB repertoires of T cells infiltrating skin or GI tract showed only limited overlap with the TRB repertoires of T cells in blood.

From its cysteine to its phenylalanine, the CDR3 spans 15 amino acids. CDR3 DNA only is kept here, 45 bases in frame from base 1. In the germline V gene, CDR1 corresponds to SGHRS and CDR2 to YFSETQ. For this chain, trimming is 7 bases at the V end and 7 bases at the J end, and the number of junction bases without a gene match is 9. Genomic DNA was the input for TRB sequencing, which was run either with the immunoSEQ assay at survey resolution or with the hsTCRB kit. In the authors' own workflow: The immunoSEQ software was used for initial read processing, and the LymphoSeq R package was used for repertoire analyses. Clonality was computed as 1 minus normalized Shannon entropy; Gini coefficient was also calculated for each TRB dataset. To infer phenotypes in unsorted samples, TRB sequences from sorted subsets of the recipient or donor were mapped onto unsorted samples from the same recipient. Here the immuneACCESS table is served through TCRdb, limited to in-frame sequences with V and J called. Missing clones are a known gap in these copies; in checked studies unresolved V genes cover under half, and the rest lacks a known reason. The V and J calls and clone size come from that table; D and trimming were worked out from the DNA. This sample shows more than 30,000 clones, and none of them turns up only once. The ten largest clones represent about 1.2% of the sample.

Related bone marrow donors provided peripheral blood samples on the day of marrow donation. Peripheral blood and bone marrow mononuclear cells were isolated by Ficoll-Hypaque density centrifugation and cryopreserved. The source material was PBMCs. The TCR was taken from a girl under 18 in good health, CMV-negative, and a related stem cell transplant donor. The chain is made from TRBV5-1 and TRBJ1-6, and 9 bases in between align with TRBD1. CDR3 sequence: CASQLRDRENSPLHF. In nucleotides, the sequence is TGCGCCAGCCAACTCCGGGACAGGGAAAATTCACCCCTCCACTTT.